These T cell receptor beta chains were read from a single sample in a study of shared clonotypes between healthy human individuals. Produced via immunoSEQ multiplex PCR; TCRdb's table is partial and in-frame only. The sample includes about 460,000 clones, about 74% of them seen just once. The sample taken for sequencing was PBMCs. These receptors came from a woman aged 40 to 55 in good health. Some clones in this sample may be carry-over from other donors' samples. Both conserved end residues are trimmed from each CDR3. Each record gives: J gene, V gene, clone size, CDR3 protein. Clone size is stated in some rows and not others, as once, few, many or a class when expanded.

TRBJ1-2 TRBV28 - ASSLGDRGIYGYT
TRBJ2-6 TRBV7-9 - ASSLVLSGANVLT
TRBJ2-7 TRBV5-4 - ASSLGGEHRYEQY
TRBJ1-1 TRBV5-1 - ASSVGTVESNTEAF
TRBJ1-2 TRBV29-1 - SVEPTGNYGYT
TRBJ2-2 TRBV6-1 - ASSETGYGELF
TRBJ1-5 TRBV7-2 once ASSAQVQVGNQPQH
TRBJ2-7 TRBV5-1 - ASSPPVAYEQY
TRBJ1-6 TRBV12-2 - ENEYGPTSSYNSPLH
TRBJ2-7 TRBV30 once AWTRGLSYEQY
TRBJ1-1 TRBV7-2 - ASSSGQSGMNTEAF
TRBJ2-1 TRBV7-3 - ASSPRAGVGLAEQF
TRBJ2-5 TRBV5-6 - ASSLTKTQY
TRBJ1-3 TRBV6-5 - ASRSRGGNTIY
TRBJ1-1 TRBV28 - ASSLTPEYTGSNTEAF
TRBJ2-7 TRBV19 - ASSRSREVYEQY
TRBJ1-5 TRBV6-6 - ATKDRNQPQH
TRBJ2-3 TRBV5-1 once ASSSDFTDTQY
TRBJ2-1 TRBV5-1 - ASSPTGIRLGPYNEQF
TRBJ2-7 TRBV5-1 - ASSKDRGGYEQY
TRBJ2-3 TRBV29-1 few SVVYGADTQC
TRBJ1-3 TRBV4-3 - ASSQDRSSGNTIY
TRBJ2-7 TRBV13 few ASSPHSEQY
TRBJ2-1 TRBV30 few AWRLADSYNEQF
TRBJ1-2 TRBV4-1 - ASSQGLIQGYGYT
TRBJ2-3 TRBV25-1 - ASSEFRGRTDTQY
TRBJ2-7 TRBV30 - AWSPMKGSEQY
TRBJ1-4 TRBV4-2 - ASSRGRGEKLF
TRBJ1-5 TRBV19 - ASADGSWQPQH
TRBJ1-5 TRBV27 many ASSLRQGNQPQH
TRBJ2-5 TRBV4-2 - ATSAGGRAHKTQY
TRBJ1-1 TRBV19 - ASRRELNTEAF
TRBJ2-3 TRBV28 - ASSLGTGADTQY
TRBJ2-1 TRBV28 - ASSRTASYNEQF
TRBJ1-2 TRBV30 many AWSKGRDYGYT
TRBJ2-1 TRBV27 - ASSHTGGGEQF
TRBJ1-1 TRBV4-1 - ASSQAMRQLNTEAF
TRBJ1-2 TRBV19 - ASSLPGNYGYT
TRBJ2-1 TRBV10-3 - AIRREGSYEQF
TRBJ2-1 TRBV7-9 few ASSLGASDAQF
TRBJ2-3 TRBV5-4 - ASSFSGNREDTQY
TRBJ1-4 TRBV28 once ASSLIRDPTNEKLF
TRBJ2-7 TRBV13 - ASSFVAGDRYEQY
TRBJ2-5 TRBV7-9 few ASSLPLRTGIYRETQY
TRBJ2-7 TRBV7-2 - ASSLEAGGPYEQY
TRBJ1-5 TRBV18 - ASSLAAENQPQH